This T cell receptor (beta chain) was sequenced during a study of metastatic and nonmetastatic thyroid tumors (dated by TCRdb to the early 2020s). Regarding the study in general: Repertoires from peripheral blood and from tumor or nodule tissue samples of malignant and benign thyroid patients were compared. Results and caveats for the whole study, not just this receptor: TCR beta diversity was reported as significantly higher in malignant tumors than in benign nodules, in both blood and tumor samples.

Turning to this clone: Its recognized antigen is unknown. No base quality values were provided; no much bigger clone lies one nucleotide off.

None of the patients had been given any treatment before thyroid surgery. The study retrospectively analysed patient clinical samples collected from about 2011 to 2018 using T-cell receptor beta sequencing. Preparation of the library involved PCR. The reads were generated on an Illumina HiSeq 4000. High-throughput sequencing was used to profile the TCR beta-chain CDR3 region of each patient. In the original analysis: CDR3 differences across clinicopathological groups were used to build a classifier for discriminating distant-metastatic papillary thyroid cancer patients. The Shannon index was used to assess repertoire diversity, and the Morisita-Horn index was used to assess tumor-blood repertoire similarity. TCRdb ran its own pipeline on the public reads, namely fastp trimming at Q25 and MiXCR clone calling, and kept in-frame beta chains. The V and J calls reflect TCRdb's pipeline rather than the authors' work. This sample lists about 20,000 clones; 35% to 40% were detected once. The biggest ten clones account for 25% to 35% of the sample.

The CDR3 covers 17 residues, taking in both the cysteine and the phenylalanine. The retained sequence is limited to the CDR3, 51 bases, with the frame set at the first base. V and J lose 4 bases and 2 bases, and a span of 21 bases separates them. CDR1 and CDR2, looked up from the germline V gene, are SGHAT and FQNNGV. Sequenced input: tumor tissue. Recombination linked TRBV11-2 to TRBJ2-7, with TRBD2 perhaps the D gene, on 6 matching bases. The receptor was derived from a female donor with papillary thyroid cancer or a benign thyroid nodule (not recorded which). Some clones in this sample may be carry-over from other donors' samples. DNA sequence: TGTGCCAGCAGCTCACGCGGCGGGGCTAGCCCCGCCTACGAGCAGTACTTC. Its translation is CASSSRGGASPAYEQYF. The CDR3 plus the reference TRBV11-2 and TRBJ2-7 genes for the other parts give the full variable domain: EAGVAQSPRYKIIEKRQSVAFWCNPISGHATLYWYQQILGQGPKLLIQFQNNGVVDDSQLPKDRFSAERLKGVDSTLKIQPAKLEDSAVYLCASSSRGGASPAYEQYFGPGTRLTVT.